These 5 T cell receptor beta chains were sequenced from one sample in a study of yellow fever vaccine responses in identical twins. TCRdb reprocessed the RT-PCR reads with MiXCR, giving one entry per CDR3 protein. This table has some 11,000 distinct CDR3 sequences, 70% to 85% appearing once. The starting material was T cells from blood (PBMCs), unsorted or a sorted subset (not recorded which), obtained before or after yellow fever vaccination (not recorded which). Source of these receptors: a woman aged 18-30 years who received the yellow fever vaccine.

This clonotype was counted between two and nine times. The chain joins TRBV4-1 to TRBJ2-1, with 12 nucleotides matching TRBD2. The V and J ends lost 3 bases and 6 bases, in that order; junction bases with no gene match: 3. Germline CDR1 and CDR2: MGHRA and YSYEKL. The CDR3 runs 15 residues. The CDR3 DNA is TGCGCCAGCAGCCAGACTAGCGGGGGACCCAATGAGCAGTTCTTC. Residues: CASSQTSGGPNEQFF.

This chain connects TRBV6-2 or TRBV6-3 to TRBJ2-2; possibly TRBD2 for D (6 bases). V shed 0 bases and J shed 6 bases, with 11 bases lying between them. CDR3 length: 15 amino acids. In germline, CDR1 is MNHEY, CDR2 SVGEGT. Here the CDR3 reads CASSYSEEGPGELFF. The CDR3 DNA reads as TGTGCCAGCAGTTACTCGGAGGAGGGACCCGGGGAGCTGTTTTTT.

This clonotype was seen only once. The V call is TRBV2, the J call TRBJ2-7; D is ambiguous. The germline V and J ends were trimmed by 3 bases and 4 bases, with 13 bases remaining between them. The length of the CDR3 is 14 residues. Looked up from germline, CDR1 is SNHLY and CDR2 is FYNNEI. The CDR3 coding sequence is TGTGCCAGCAGTGACCGTCCCCCGTTTTACGAGCAGTACTTC. Its translation: CASSDRPPFYEQYF.

The chain carries TRBV7-6 and TRBJ2-3; 11 positions agree with TRBD2. The CDR3 covers 16 residues. Looked up from germline, CDR1 is SGHVS and CDR2 is FNYEAQ. The junction had 8 bases not matched to a gene; V was cut back by 5 bases and J by 4 bases. CDR3 bases: TGTGCCAGCAGCCCCGAGCTAGCGGGAGGTTCAGATACGCAGTATTTT. Amino acids: CASSPELAGGSDTQYF.

The rearrangement uses TRBV10-1 and TRBJ2-2; 7 bases map to TRBD2. V shed 8 bases, J shed 3 bases, and the junction held 0 bases outside the gene matches. CDR1 and CDR2 from the germline V gene are WNHNN and SYGVQD (reference sequence). The CDR3 contains 12 residues. CDR3 bases: TGCGCCAGCGCGGGGGACACCGGGGAGCTGTTTTTT. Its protein is CASAGDTGELFF.